What follows is one T cell receptor (beta chain) and its context. This table comes from immunoSEQ multiplex PCR, and its TCRdb copy is limited to in-frame clones, with some not included. Of approximately 210,000 clones in the sample, 70% to 85% were seen once. Cohorts were assigned according to the clinical history that participants reported. The data derive from a study of blood T cell repertoires in COVID-19. The length of the CDR3 is 14 residues. The V end was cut by 6 bases, the J end by 5 bases, with 14 bases between. Per the germline V gene, CDR1 is LNHDA and CDR2 is SQIVND (reference sequence).

The sample comprised PBMCs or T cells enriched from blood (not recorded which). The V and J genes are TRBV19 and TRBJ1-5; TRBD1 is a possible D gene (6 bases). The clonotype originates from a woman in her fifties or sixties who had recovered from COVID-19. CDR3 in DNA: TGTGCCAGTAGGGACCACAGGGTGGATCAGCCCCAGCATTTT. This gives the protein CASRDHRVDQPQHF.